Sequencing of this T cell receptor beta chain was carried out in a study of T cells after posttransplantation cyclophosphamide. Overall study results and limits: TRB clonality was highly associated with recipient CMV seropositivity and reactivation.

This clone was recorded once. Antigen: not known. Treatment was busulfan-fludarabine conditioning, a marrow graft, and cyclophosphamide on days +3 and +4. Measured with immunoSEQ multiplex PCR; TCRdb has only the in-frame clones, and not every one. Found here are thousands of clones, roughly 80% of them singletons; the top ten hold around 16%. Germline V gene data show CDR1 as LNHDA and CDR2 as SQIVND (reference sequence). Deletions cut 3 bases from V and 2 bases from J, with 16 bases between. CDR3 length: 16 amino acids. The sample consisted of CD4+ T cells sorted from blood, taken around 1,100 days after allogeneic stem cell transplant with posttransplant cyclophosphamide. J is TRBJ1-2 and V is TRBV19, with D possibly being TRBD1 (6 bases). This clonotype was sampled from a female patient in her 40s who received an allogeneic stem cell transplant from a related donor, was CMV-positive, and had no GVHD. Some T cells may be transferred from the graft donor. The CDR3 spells CASSMVGTRLNYGYTF. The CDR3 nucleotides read TGTGCCAGTAGTATGGTAGGGACAAGGCTCAACTATGGCTACACCTTC.